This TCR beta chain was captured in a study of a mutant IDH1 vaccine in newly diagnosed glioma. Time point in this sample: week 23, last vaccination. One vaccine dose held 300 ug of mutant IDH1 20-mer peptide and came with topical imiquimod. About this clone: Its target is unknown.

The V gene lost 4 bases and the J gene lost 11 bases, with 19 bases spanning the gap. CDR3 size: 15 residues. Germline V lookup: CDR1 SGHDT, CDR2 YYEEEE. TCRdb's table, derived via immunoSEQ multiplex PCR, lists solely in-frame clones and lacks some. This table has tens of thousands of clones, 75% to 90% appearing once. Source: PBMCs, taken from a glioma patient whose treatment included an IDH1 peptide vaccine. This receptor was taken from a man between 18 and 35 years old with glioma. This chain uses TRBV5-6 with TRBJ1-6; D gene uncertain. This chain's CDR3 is CASSRREWVLPPLHF. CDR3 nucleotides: TGTGCCAGCAGCCGTAGAGAGTGGGTTTTGCCACCCCTCCACTTT.